The clone carrying this T cell receptor beta chain has a handful of counts. The antigen is unknown. The sample comes from a study of T-cell reconstitution after alpha-beta-depleted transplantation in children. As it was prepared, the TCRbeta library received unique molecular identifiers. TCRdb reprocessed the PCR reads with MiXCR, giving one entry per CDR3 protein. The table includes 610,000 or so distinct CDR3 sequences, 20% to 30% detected once. Trimming took 0 bases from V and 13 from J, leaving 16 bases between them. From germline, CDR1 is SGHRS and CDR2 YFSETQ. The CDR3 sequence is 13 residues long. Study-level findings and limits: When one year had passed after transplant, most T-cell counts and diversity came from newly produced T cells. Where some patients showed high TCRbeta diversity at day 60, it came from recipient T cells and thymic progenitors that had survived. After transplant, at about two months, alpha-beta T cells were reportedly derived from several hundred expanded graft clones.

Sequencing was performed on PBMCs, taken before TCRalphabeta/CD19-depleted stem cell transplant. The sequence derives from a boy under three years old with Wiskott-Aldrich syndrome, due to receive a stem cell transplant. This chain connects TRBV5-1 to TRBJ2-5; D is perhaps TRBD1 or TRBD2 (6 bases each). The CDR3 region has the DNA TGCGCCAGCAGCTTGGGTCCGGAGGGGGAGTCGTACTTC. Protein sequence: CASSLGPEGESYF.